A selection of T cell receptor beta chains follows, all from one sample in a study of shared clonotypes between healthy human individuals. The table came from immunoSEQ multiplex PCR; TCRdb's copy has only in-frame clones and leaves some out. This sample has roughly 95,000 clones, with around half found just once. Specimen: PBMCs. Receptor source: a woman aged 40-49 years in good health. Some clones in this sample may be carry-over from other donors' samples. The CDR3 runs from the conserved cysteine through the conserved F or W. The D gene is left open where the match is weak. Part of the rows lack a size; the others show once, few, many or a class for expanded clones.

J | V | D | size | CDR3 | DNA
TRBJ1-1 | TRBV30 | NA | few | CAWTPLTPDSQNTEAFF | TGTGCCTGGACCCCTCTAACCCCCGACAGCCAGAACACTGAAGCTTTCTTT
TRBJ2-2 | TRBV27 | NA | NA | CASSFRMGQGYTGELFF | TGTGCCAGCAGTTTCCGAATGGGCCAGGGATACACCGGGGAGCTGTTTTTT
TRBJ2-7 | TRBV4-3 | NA | NA | CASSYLAPTGQDSYEQYF | TGCGCCAGCAGCTACCTGGCCCCGACAGGCCAAGACTCCTACGAGCAGTACTTC
TRBJ1-2 | TRBV30 | TRBD1 | NA | CAWISRTGNYGYTF | TGTGCCTGGATATCTAGGACAGGGAACTATGGCTACACCTTC
TRBJ2-7 | TRBV7-6 | TRBD2 | many | CASSAGGTSYDSAYEQYF | TGTGCCAGCAGCGCCGGAGGGACTAGCTACGACTCGGCCTACGAGCAGTACTTC
TRBJ2-7 | TRBV6-5 | TRBD2 | NA | CASTSLGAGASEQYF | TGTGCCAGCACCTCTTTAGGAGCGGGAGCGTCCGAGCAGTACTTC
TRBJ2-7 | TRBV30 | NA | many | CAWTGVGYEQYF | TGTGCCTGGACCGGGGTTGGCTACGAGCAGTACTTC
TRBJ2-7 | TRBV11-1 | NA | NA | CASSNMRGAYEQYF | TGTGCCAGCAGCAACATGAGGGGGGCTTACGAGCAGTACTTC
TRBJ2-1 | TRBV10-2 | TRBD1 | few | CASSEYDRAQNEQFF | TGCGCCAGCAGTGAGTATGACAGGGCCCAAAATGAGCAGTTCTTC
TRBJ2-3 | TRBV4-1 | NA | NA | CASSQPTDSTDTQYF | TGCGCCAGCAGCCAACCGACAGATAGCACAGATACGCAGTATTTT
TRBJ2-5 | TRBV30 | NA | many | CAWSRQQETQYF | TGTGCCTGGAGTCGTCAGCAAGAGACCCAGTACTTC
TRBJ2-6 | TRBV18 | NA | NA | CASSPPGQQFNVLTF | TGTGCCAGCTCACCACCAGGACAACAGTTCAACGTCCTGACTTTC
TRBJ2-3 | TRBV2 | NA | medium-sized | CASSTGATDTQYF | TGTGCCAGCAGCACGGGTGCCACAGATACGCAGTATTTT
TRBJ2-1 | TRBV10-1 | NA | NA | CAGSLLTSNEQFF | TGCGCCGGCAGCCTTTTAACCAGTAATGAGCAGTTCTTC
TRBJ1-1 | TRBV5-4 | NA | NA | CASSLEPGGNTEAFF | TGTGCCAGCAGCTTGGAACCGGGGGGGAACACTGAAGCTTTCTTT
TRBJ2-1 | TRBV19 | NA | few | CASSPLAGLSYNEQFF | TGTGCCAGTAGTCCCCTAGCAGGGTTATCCTACAATGAGCAGTTCTTC
TRBJ2-5 | TRBV15 | NA | many | CATSRALAPQETQYF | TGTGCCACCAGCAGAGCTCTAGCGCCCCAAGAGACCCAGTACTTC
TRBJ2-5 | TRBV30 | NA | few | CAWSVKGTETQYF | TGTGCCTGGAGTGTAAAGGGGACGGAGACTCAGTACTTC
TRBJ2-2 | TRBV28 | TRBD2 | NA | CASRTGTNGYTGELFF | TGTGCCAGCAGAACCGGGACTAACGGATACACCGGGGAGCTGTTTTTT
TRBJ1-5 | TRBV28 | NA | NA | CASSYGGKGNQPQHF | TGTGCCAGCAGTTATGGGGGGAAGGGCAATCAGCCCCAGCATTTT
TRBJ2-1 | TRBV7-9 | TRBD2 | NA | CASSNRLAGALAEQFF | TGTGCCAGCAGCAACAGACTAGCGGGAGCGTTGGCTGAGCAGTTCTTC
TRBJ1-4 | TRBV6-5 | NA | many | CASRRDTGLEEKLFF | TGTGCCAGCAGACGGGATACAGGGTTGGAAGAAAAACTGTTTTTT
TRBJ2-5 | TRBV5-6 | TRBD1 | many | CASSRGQVQETQYF | TGTGCCAGCAGCCGAGGACAGGTTCAAGAGACCCAGTACTTC
TRBJ2-5 | TRBV7-3 | TRBD2 | many | CASSLSGSGETQYF | TGTGCCAGCAGCTTGAGCGGGAGCGGAGAGACCCAGTACTTC